The 21 T cell receptor beta chains presented below share a single source sample, sequenced in a study of identical twins. TCRdb itself ran the 5' RACE reads through MiXCR, one entry per CDR3 protein. The sample records hundreds of thousands of distinct CDR3 sequences, roughly 8.6% being singletons. The same sample was also studied in work on yellow fever vaccine responses in identical twins.

Sequencing was performed on memory (CD45RO+) T cells sorted from blood. The origin of the receptors is a woman aged 18-29 years in good health.

This clonotype was seen a handful of times. The chain is built from TRBV7-9 and TRBJ2-2; D is uncertain. The V and J ends lost 8 bases and 1 base respectively, with 17 bases between them. Germline-derived CDR1 and CDR2 are SEHNR and FQNEAQ (reference sequence). CDR3 length equals 16 residues. In DNA form, the CDR3 reads TGTGCCAGCTCCGATATGGTAGTGGGGAACACCGGGGAGCTGTTTTTT. It encodes CASSDMVVGNTGELFF.

This clonotype was observed a handful of times. For the CDR3, the DNA is TGTGCCAGCAGTTACCATTCCTACGAGCAGTACTTC. Translation: CASSYHSYEQYF. V gene TRBV12-3 or TRBV12-4 combines with J gene TRBJ2-7; no reliable D call. With 4 bases removed from V and 1 base from J, the gap between germline ends came to 5 bases. The CDR3 has 12 amino acids.

In this sample, this clonotype turned up a few times. V is TRBV7-2 and J is TRBJ1-5; D call uncertain. Germline V lookup: CDR1 SGHTA, CDR2 FQGNSA. V shed 3 bases and J shed 6 bases, with 9 bases lying between them. There are 13 residues in the CDR3. CDR3 protein: CASSFSAGQPQHF. Written as DNA, the CDR3 is TGTGCCAGCAGCTTTTCTGCTGGTCAGCCCCAGCATTTT.

This clonotype was seen a handful of times. The chain couples TRBV11-2 to TRBJ2-1, with D unresolved. In germline, CDR1 is SGHAT, CDR2 FQNNGV. Trimming cost V 1 base and J 4 bases, with 14 bases left between them. The CDR3 is 16 amino acids. As DNA, the CDR3 is TGTGCCAGCAGCTTAGGGTCGGCCTGGCAATACAATGAGCAGTTCTTC. It codes for CASSLGSAWQYNEQFF. Drawing the rest from reference TRBV11-2 and TRBJ2-1, the complete variable domain is EAGVAQSPRYKIIEKRQSVAFWCNPISGHATLYWYQQILGQGPKLLIQFQNNGVVDDSQLPKDRFSAERLKGVDSTLKIQPAKLEDSAVYLCASSLGSAWQYNEQFFGPGTRLTVL.

The V gene is TRBV3-1, the J gene TRBJ2-5; D gene unclear. V lost 1 base, J lost 5 bases, and 8 bases lay in between. CDR3 size: 13 residues. CDR1 LGHDT and CDR2 YNNKEL come from the germline V gene (reference sequence). The CDR3 loop reads CASSQGVLETQYF. CDR3 nucleotide sequence: TGTGCCAGCAGCCAAGGGGTTTTGGAGACCCAGTACTTC.

This clonotype turned up a few times. The V and J genes are TRBV20-1 and TRBJ2-2, with TRBD1 as a possible D gene (5 bases). CDR1 and CDR2 from the germline V gene are DFQATT and SNEGSKA (reference sequence). The CDR3 loop spans 12 amino acids. Trimming took 3 bases from V and 3 from J, leaving 5 bases between them. This CDR3 is CSARTDTGELFF. The DNA of the CDR3 is TGCAGTGCTAGGACAGACACCGGGGAGCTGTTTTTT.

This clonotype was seen a handful of times. This chain connects TRBV6-1 to TRBJ1-3, with TRBD1 as a possible D gene (5 bases). This CDR3 is 15 amino acids long. The V gene lost 2 bases and the J gene lost 0 bases, with 8 bases spanning the gap. Germline V CDR1 and CDR2: MNHNS, SASEGT. The CDR3 is CASSEWGLSGNTIYF. DNA for the CDR3: TGTGCCAGCAGTGAATGGGGACTCTCTGGAAACACCATATATTTT.

This clonotype was counted only a few times. This chain uses TRBV14 with TRBJ2-7, with 8 nucleotides matching TRBD1. The trim removed 5 bases at V and 1 base at J, leaving 10 bases unmatched. The V gene's germline CDR1 is SGHDN and CDR2 FVKESK. The CDR3 is 16 amino acids. The CDR3 sequence is CASSVRQGLGSYEQYF. In DNA, the CDR3 is TGTGCCAGCAGCGTAAGACAGGGGTTAGGGTCCTACGAGCAGTACTTC.

This chain connects TRBV12-3 or TRBV12-4 to TRBJ2-6; D possibly matches TRBD1 or TRBD2 (5 bases each). V shed 3 bases and J shed 0 bases, with 18 bases lying between them. The CDR3 covers 19 residues. The CDR3 here is CASSFRYEGRRSGANVLTF. The CDR3 DNA sequence: TGTGCCAGCAGTTTCCGTTACGAGGGACGGCGCTCTGGGGCCAACGTCCTGACTTTC.

This clonotype was seen only a few times. The chain is built from TRBV7-8 and TRBJ2-5; D call uncertain. Per the germline V gene, CDR1 is SGHVS and CDR2 is FQNEAQ. The V end was cut by 5 bases, the J end by 5 bases, with 18 bases between. CDR3 size: 15 residues. Here the CDR3 DNA reads TGTGCCAGCAGCCCGATATCGCGATCGCGTGAGACCCAGTACTTC. Amino acid sequence: CASSPISRSRETQYF.

The chain joins TRBV5-1 to TRBJ1-1, with D possibly matching TRBD1 (6 bases). The CDR3 runs 14 residues. Germline V gene sequence: CDR1 SGHRS, CDR2 YFSETQ. The V gene lost 4 bases and the J gene lost 2 bases, with 12 bases spanning the gap. CDR3 DNA: TGCGCCAGCAGCAGGGGGTCAGCTAACACTGAAGCTTTCTTT. This gives the protein CASSRGSANTEAFF.

V is TRBV19 and J is TRBJ2-7, with 11 bases matching TRBD1. CDR3 length: 14 amino acids. Per germline, CDR1 LNHDA and CDR2 SQIVND (reference sequence). J gave up 4 bases and V 3 bases, and 2 bases lay outside the gene matches. CDR3 nucleotide sequence: TGTGCCAGTAGTATGGGGACAGGGGGGTACGAGCAGTACTTC. Translation: CASSMGTGGYEQYF. The full variable domain, with the rest looked up from reference TRBV19 and TRBJ2-7, is DGGITQSPKYLFRKEGQNVTLSCEQNLNHDAMYWYRQDPGQGLRLIYYSQIVNDFQKGDIAEGYSVSREKKESFPLTVTSAQKNPTAFYLCASSMGTGGYEQYFGPGTRLTVT.

This clonotype has just a few counts. The chain combines TRBV15 with TRBJ1-6; the D gene is possibly TRBD1 (5 bases). Germline V gene lookup returns CDR1 LNHNV and CDR2 YYDKDF (reference sequence). This CDR3 contains 16 residues. Trimming removed 1 base from V and 10 bases from J, with 17 bases in between. CDR3 amino acids: CATSRGALGVQSPLHF. The CDR3 nucleotides are TGTGCCACCAGCAGAGGGGCCTTGGGGGTACAATCACCCCTCCACTTT.

J is TRBJ2-2 and V is TRBV7-9, with 8 positions matching TRBD1. After removal of 7 bases from V and 8 bases from J, the junction contained 6 bases not matched to a gene. The CDR3 has 13 residues. The germline V gene has CDR1 SEHNR and CDR2 FQNEAQ (reference sequence). CDR3 region: CASINRDRGELFF. For the CDR3, the DNA is TGTGCCAGCATCAACCGGGACAGGGGGGAGCTGTTTTTT. The full variable domain, completed using reference TRBV7-9 and TRBJ2-2, is DTGVSQNPRHKITKRGQNVTFRCDPISEHNRLYWYRQTLGQGPEFLTYFQNEAQLEKSRLLSDRFSAERPKGSFSTLEIQRTEQGDSAMYLCASINRDRGELFFGEGSRLTVL.

The chain carries TRBV5-1 and TRBJ2-5, with no clear D. V was cut by 4 bases and J by 1 base, with 8 bases left in between. The germline CDR1 and CDR2 sequences are SGHRS and YFSETQ. CDR3 size: 13 residues. CDR3 sequence (DNA): TGCGCCAGCAGCCTGGTGTTCCAAGAGACCCAGTACTTC. Encoded protein: CASSLVFQETQYF. The full variable domain, completed using reference TRBV5-1 and TRBJ2-5, is KAGVTQTPRYLIKTRGQQVTLSCSPISGHRSVSWYQQTPGQGLQFLFEYFSETQRNKGNFPGRFSGRQFSNSRSEMNVSTLELGDSALYLCASSLVFQETQYFGPGTRLLVL.

This clonotype was detected a few times. V usage is TRBV18 and J usage is TRBJ2-1, with D maybe TRBD1 (6 bases). Trimming removed 3 bases from V and 12 bases from J, with 12 bases in between. The CDR3 runs 12 residues. Germline assignment: CDR1 KGHSH and CDR2 LQKENI. CDR3 sequence (DNA): TGTGCCAGCTCACCCCAAGGACAGTCGCAGTTCTTC. Protein product: CASSPQGQSQFF. The whole variable domain, remainder taken from reference TRBV18 and TRBJ2-1, is NAGVMQNPRHLVRRRGQEARLRCSPMKGHSHVYWYRQLPEEGLKFMVYLQKENIIDESGMPKERFSAEFPKEGPSILRIQQVVRGDSAAYFCASSPQGQSQFFGPGTRLTVL.

In its sample, this clonotype was seen a few times. The V call is TRBV6-1, the J call TRBJ2-7, with 9 bases identical to TRBD2. J lost 2 bases, V lost 8 bases, and 1 base had no gene match. The CDR3 totals 12 residues. The germline CDR1 and CDR2 sequences are MNHNS and SASEGT. CDR3 region: CASGLATYEQYF. CDR3 bases: TGTGCCAGCGGACTAGCGACCTACGAGCAGTACTTC.

This clonotype was recorded many times. This chain's CDR3 is CSAKQQGASYEQYF. Here the CDR3 DNA reads TGCAGTGCGAAACAACAGGGGGCCTCCTACGAGCAGTACTTC. The chain uses TRBV20-1 and TRBJ2-7, with 9 bases matching TRBD1. With 6 bases clipped from V and 0 bases from J, the junction kept 6 bases outside the gene matches. Germline CDR1 reads DFQATT; CDR2 reads SNEGSKA (reference sequence). The length of the CDR3 is 14 residues.

The chain is built from TRBV11-3 and TRBJ2-7; perhaps TRBD2 as D (5 bases). The germline V gene has CDR1 SGHNT and CDR2 YENEEA. The CDR3 is made up of 15 amino acids. V gave up 5 bases and J gave up 7 bases, with 21 bases separating them. CDR3 region: CASSPHGDPGFEQYF. The CDR3 coding sequence is TGTGCCAGCAGCCCCCACGGCGACCCGGGGTTTGAGCAGTACTTC.

This chain connects TRBV9 to TRBJ2-1, with D unresolved. The CDR3 runs to 13 residues. Per germline, CDR1 SGDLS and CDR2 YYNGEE. Trimming pared 0 bases from V and 7 bases from J, leaving 8 bases between. CDR3 in amino acids: CASSVGLNNEQFF. The CDR3 coding sequence is TGTGCCAGCAGCGTAGGTCTCAATAATGAGCAGTTCTTC.

This clonotype was counted ten times or more. The chain has TRBV5-6 and TRBJ1-2; D ambiguous. Trimming pared 0 bases from V and 6 bases from J, leaving 6 bases between. CDR1 SGHDT and CDR2 YYEEEE come from the germline V gene. CDR3 length equals 12 residues. This CDR3 reads CASSLDIDGYTF. In DNA, the CDR3 is TGTGCCAGCAGCTTGGACATCGATGGCTACACCTTC.